Listed below are T cell receptor beta chains from one sample, sequenced in a study of human T cells and chemical hapten exposure. TCRdb passed the RACE reads through MiXCR, listing each CDR3 protein once. The sample lists 360,000 or so distinct CDR3 sequences, under 6.5% seen once, with roughly 5.4% in the top ten. Sequenced here: whole blood, sampled in connection with sensitization to the hapten diphenylcyclopropenone (DPC). Receptors were obtained from a woman aged 18-29 years with alopecia areata. Some clones in this sample may be carry-over from other donors' samples. The CDR3 runs from the conserved cysteine through the conserved F or W. The order of the fields is J gene, V gene, D gene, clone size, CDR3 protein, CDR3 DNA. D genes are given only for firm matches. Some rows mark clone size as missing; the rest say once, few, many or name a class of expanded clone.

>TRBJ2-3|TRBV27|.|few
CASRPSDDTDTQYF
TGTGCCAGCAGACCTTCGGACGATACAGATACGCAGTATTTT
>TRBJ2-7|TRBV7-2|.|few
CASSSQGAVYEQYF
TGTGCCAGCAGCTCCCAGGGAGCCGTTTACGAGCAGTACTTC
>TRBJ2-1|TRBV20-1|TRBD2|many
CSARARTPSGSYNEQFF
TGCAGTGCTAGAGCCAGGACCCCTAGCGGTAGTTACAATGAGCAGTTCTTC
>TRBJ1-1|TRBV18|.|few
CASSPPEEAEAFF
TGTGCCAGCTCACCACCCGAGGAAGCAGAAGCTTTCTTT
>TRBJ2-3|TRBV6-2/TRBV6-3|TRBD2|few
CASRPGGPVPDTQYF
TGTGCCAGCAGACCGGGGGGGCCAGTGCCAGATACGCAGTATTTT
>TRBJ2-2|TRBV29-1|.|many
CSVEVSWGRGNTGELFF
TGCAGCGTTGAAGTTAGCTGGGGCAGGGGGAACACCGGGGAGCTGTTTTTT
>TRBJ2-5|TRBV5-4|.|few
CASSIFQETQYF
TGTGCCAGCAGCATCTTCCAAGAGACCCAGTACTTC
>TRBJ1-6|TRBV2|.|.
CASSVFQNNSPLHF
TGTGCCAGCAGTGTATTCCAGAATAATTCACCCCTCCACTTT
>TRBJ2-3|TRBV24-1|TRBD1|few
CATSGHRGRSDTQYF
TGTGCCACCAGTGGCCACAGGGGTCGGAGTGATACGCAGTATTTT
>TRBJ2-6|TRBV6-5|.|many
CASSYSEIFRPLLSGANVLTF
TGTGCCAGCAGTTACTCGGAAATCTTTCGGCCCCTTCTCTCTGGGGCCAACGTCCTGACTTTC
>TRBJ2-7|TRBV7-9|TRBD2|.
CASSPQTPGGQYF
TGTGCCAGCAGCCCCCAGACCCCGGGGGGGCAGTACTTC
>TRBJ2-5|TRBV9|TRBD2|few
CASSGSGDQETQYF
TGTGCCAGCAGCGGTAGCGGGGACCAAGAGACCCAGTACTTC
>TRBJ2-3|TRBV7-9|TRBD2|.
CASSLTSDYTDTQYF
TGTGCCAGCAGCTTAACTAGCGACTACACAGATACGCAGTATTTT
>TRBJ2-3|TRBV19|TRBD1|.
CASSLGQGSWTDTQYF
TGTGCCAGTAGTCTTGGACAGGGGAGTTGGACAGATACGCAGTATTTT
>TRBJ2-1|TRBV28|.|few
CASSFIGLQYNEQFF
TGTGCCAGCAGTTTTATTGGACTGCAATACAATGAGCAGTTCTTC